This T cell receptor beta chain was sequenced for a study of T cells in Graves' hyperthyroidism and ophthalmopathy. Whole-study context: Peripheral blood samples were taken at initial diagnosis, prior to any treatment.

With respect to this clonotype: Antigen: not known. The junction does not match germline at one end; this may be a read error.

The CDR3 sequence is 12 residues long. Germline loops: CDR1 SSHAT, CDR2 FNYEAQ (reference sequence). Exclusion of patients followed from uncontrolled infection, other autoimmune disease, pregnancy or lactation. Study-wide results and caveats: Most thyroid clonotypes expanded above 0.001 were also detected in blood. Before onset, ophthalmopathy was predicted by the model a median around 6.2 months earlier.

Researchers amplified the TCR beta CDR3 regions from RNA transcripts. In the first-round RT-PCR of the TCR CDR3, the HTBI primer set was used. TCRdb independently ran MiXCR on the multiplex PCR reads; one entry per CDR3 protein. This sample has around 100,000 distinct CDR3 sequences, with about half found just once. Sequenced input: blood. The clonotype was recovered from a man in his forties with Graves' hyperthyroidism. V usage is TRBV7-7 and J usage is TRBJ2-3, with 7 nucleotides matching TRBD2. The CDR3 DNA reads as TGTGCTAGCAGGAGGGGCGGGAGACGTTTGTATTTT. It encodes CASRRGGRRLYF.